This TCR beta chain was sequenced for a study of blood T cell repertoires in COVID-19. Study context: From T cells, B-cell-depleted T cells, or PBMCs came the material, which was cDNA or gDNA.

Sequencing was performed with immunoSEQ multiplex PCR; in TCRdb, only in-frame clones are kept and a portion is missing. The sample holds 300,000 to 400,000 clones, under 90% seen once. The CDR3 length is 15 residues. Trimming left V 0 bases short and J 10 bases short, with 21 bases between. Germline loops: CDR1 GTSNPN, CDR2 SVGIG (reference sequence). Sequencing input: peripheral blood. The rearrangement links TRBV30 to TRBJ1-1; perhaps TRBD1 as D (6 bases). The source of this sequence is a woman in her 30s with COVID-19, enrolled during active disease. CDR3 protein: CAWSVLSDGTSAAFF. The CDR3, as DNA: TGTGCCTGGAGTGTACTGAGTGACGGGACATCAGCAGCTTTCTTT. Complete variable domain (other parts from reference TRBV30 and TRBJ1-1): SQTIHQWPATLVQPVGSPLSLECTVEGTSNPNLYWYRQAAGRGLQLLFYSVGIGQISSEVPQNLSASRPQDRQFILSSKKLLLSDSGFYLCAWSVLSDGTSAAFFGQGTRLTVV.